The clone carrying this T cell receptor (beta chain) is a singleton in its sample. Germline V gene lookup returns CDR1 KGHSH and CDR2 LQKENI. The V end lost 2 bases, the J end lost 0 bases, and 13 bases lay between the germline ends. This CDR3 spans 17 amino acids. Those who participated ranged in age from 18 to 89 years and resided in about 24 US areas. The entry originates in a study of blood T cell repertoires in COVID-19. Study-wide background: The cDNA or gDNA used as material had been derived from T cells, B-cell-depleted T cells, or PBMCs.

Here immunoSEQ multiplex PCR was the method, and the copy in TCRdb shows in-frame clones only, minus some. This repertoire shows about 320,000 clones, just over 85% found once; its top ten account for more than 9%. This clonotype was obtained from a woman aged 18-29 years who had recovered from COVID-19. The chain joins TRBV18 to TRBJ1-4; D gene uncertain. What was sequenced was PBMCs or T cells enriched from blood (not recorded which). The CDR3 here is CASSPRSGFATNEKLFF. In DNA, the CDR3 is TGTGCCAGCTCACCAAGGTCAGGATTCGCAACTAATGAAAAACTGTTTTTT.